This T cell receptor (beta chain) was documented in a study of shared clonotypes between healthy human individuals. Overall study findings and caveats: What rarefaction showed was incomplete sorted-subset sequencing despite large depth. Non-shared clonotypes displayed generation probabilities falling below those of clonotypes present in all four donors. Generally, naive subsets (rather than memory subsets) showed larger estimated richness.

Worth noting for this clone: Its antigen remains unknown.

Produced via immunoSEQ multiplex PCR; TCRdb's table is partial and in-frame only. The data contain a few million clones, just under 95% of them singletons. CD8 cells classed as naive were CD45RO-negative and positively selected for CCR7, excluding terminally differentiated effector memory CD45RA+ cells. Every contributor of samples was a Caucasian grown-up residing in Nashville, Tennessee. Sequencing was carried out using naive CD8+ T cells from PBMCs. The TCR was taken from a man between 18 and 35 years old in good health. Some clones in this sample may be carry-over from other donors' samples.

The CDR3 DNA reads as TGTGCCAGCAGTGAATTGGGAGGGCCGGCAGAGACCCAGTACTTC. It yields the protein CASSELGGPAETQYF. This chain links TRBV2 with TRBJ2-5, with 7 nucleotides matching TRBD2. The CDR3 runs 15 residues. V was clipped by 2 bases and J by 4 bases; unmatched bases: 7. Looked up from germline, CDR1 is SNHLY and CDR2 is FYNNEI.